Below, 17 T cell receptor beta chains from the same sample are listed, as sequenced in a study of identical twins. MiXCR, run by TCRdb on the 5' RACE reads, gives a single entry per CDR3 protein. The data show 1,800,000 or so distinct CDR3 sequences, around 33% seen once. Sequenced: cord blood. These receptors originate from a newborn girl in good health.

The gene calls are TRBV3-1 and TRBJ1-2; D might be TRBD1 (5 bases). Germline V gives CDR1 LGHDT, CDR2 YNNKEL (reference sequence). Trimming removed 1 base at V and 8 bases at J, with 17 bases between. The CDR3 is 15 amino acids. CDR3 DNA: TGTGCCAGCAGCCAAGTTGTTTCGGGGCCAGGCGGCTACACCTTC. Translated: CASSQVVSGPGGYTF.

This clonotype was detected many times. The chain recombines TRBV5-1 with TRBJ1-2; 8 bases line up with TRBD1. The J segment lost 5 bases and the V segment lost 2 bases, leaving 5 bases of the junction unmatched. The CDR3 covers 14 residues. Germline V gene data show CDR1 as SGHRS and CDR2 as YFSETQ. The CDR3 coding sequence is TGCGCCAGCAGCTTTGGACAGGGAGAGTATGGCTACACCTTC. Protein: CASSFGQGEYGYTF.

This clonotype was seen only a few times. The V gene is TRBV6-5, the J gene TRBJ1-4; perhaps TRBD1 as D (6 bases). V lost 2 bases, J lost 4 bases, and 8 bases lay in between. CDR3 length: 14 residues. Germline V lookup: CDR1 MNHEY, CDR2 SVGAGI. The CDR3 spells CASSYRDNNEKLFF. CDR3 nucleotides: TGTGCCAGCAGTTACCGGGACAATAATGAAAAACTGTTTTTT.

The table lists this clonotype with a few counts. V and J are TRBV27 and TRBJ2-7; 14 bases fit TRBD2. Trimming removed 3 bases from V and 7 bases from J; junction bases left unmatched: 2. The length of the CDR3 is 14 residues. Germline V CDR1 and CDR2: MNHEY, SMNVEV (reference sequence). CDR3 sequence reads: CASSLTSGGVEQYF. As DNA, the CDR3 is TGTGCCAGCAGTTTGACTAGCGGGGGGGTTGAGCAGTACTTC.

This clonotype was counted ten times or more. This sequence joins TRBV12-3 or TRBV12-4 and TRBJ2-1; 9 bases map to TRBD2. V shed 6 bases, J shed 14 bases, and the junction held 20 bases outside the gene matches. The CDR3 consists of 16 residues. Written as DNA, the CDR3 is TGTGCCAGCAGGACGGGTAGCGGGAGCGCCACTAATCGAGAGTTCTTC. Residues: CASRTGSGSATNREFF.

Notes on this clonotype: A read error is possible here, since a much larger clone lies one base away. The chain combines TRBV29-1 with TRBJ2-1; D is undetermined. The DNA end is a closer match to TRBJ2-7, so the J assignment may be wrong. Germline CDR1 and CDR2: SQVTM and ANQGSEA. The CDR3 contains 14 residues. The chain's CDR3 is CSVDWAVRYNEQYF. The DNA of the CDR3 is TGCAGCGTTGACTGGGCGGTGCGCTACAATGAGCAGTACTTC.

The chain recombines TRBV4-2 with TRBJ1-1; 8 bases are a match to TRBD1. After removal of 1 base from V and 0 bases from J, the junction contained 7 bases not matched to a gene. This CDR3 spans 17 amino acids. Germline assignment: CDR1 LGHNA and CDR2 YNFKEQ. The CDR3 DNA sequence: TGTGCCAGCAGCCAAGTTCGGACAGGGACTATGAACACTGAAGCTTTCTTT. The encoded protein is CASSQVRTGTMNTEAFF.

The V gene is TRBV12-3 or TRBV12-4, the J gene TRBJ1-3; D remains ambiguous. Deletions cut 5 bases from V and 4 bases from J, with 9 bases between. The CDR3 loop spans 13 amino acids. CDR3 coding DNA: TGTGCCAGCAGTGTCACAGAAGGAAACACCATATATTTT. It yields the protein CASSVTEGNTIYF.

In this sample, this clonotype turned up many times. The chain joins TRBV4-1 to TRBJ2-4; 8 nucleotides agree with TRBD1. CDR3 size: 15 residues. Per germline, CDR1 MGHRA and CDR2 YSYEKL. V dropped 5 bases and J dropped 3; count of bases not matched to a gene: 6. CDR3 loop: CASSSPGTGKNIQYF. The CDR3 DNA reads TGCGCCAGCAGCTCACCAGGGACAGGCAAAAACATTCAGTACTTC.

The genes are TRBV10-3 and TRBJ2-5, with 10 bases matching TRBD1. The germline gives CDR1 ENHRY, CDR2 SYGVKD. This CDR3 has 14 amino acids. With V trimmed by 8 bases and J by 11 bases, 14 bases remained unmatched. The chain's CDR3 is CAISGTGAHNEQYF. Written as DNA, the CDR3 is TGTGCCATCTCCGGGACAGGGGCCCACAATGAGCAGTACTTC.

This clonotype was detected a few times. The V call is TRBV28, the J call TRBJ1-3; no clear D gene. Germline loops: CDR1 MDHEN, CDR2 SYDVKM. The germline V and J ends were trimmed by 8 bases and 0 bases, with 8 bases remaining between them. There are 13 residues in the CDR3. For the CDR3, the DNA is TGTGCCAGCTTTCGGGGCTCTGGAAACACCATATATTTT. It yields the protein CASFRGSGNTIYF.

The chain combines TRBV7-2 with TRBJ1-2, with TRBD1 identical over 7 bases. J lost 4 bases, V lost 5 bases, and 13 bases had no gene match. Germline V gene data show CDR1 as SGHTA and CDR2 as FQGNSA. This CDR3 comprises 16 residues. The CDR3 nucleotides read TGTGCCAGCAGCAGATCCGGGACAGCCTTTTCCTATGGCTACACCTTC. This gives the protein CASSRSGTAFSYGYTF.

The chain employs TRBV28 and TRBJ2-7; tentatively, D is TRBD1 (5 bases). CDR3 length equals 14 residues. Trimming cost V 2 bases and J 7 bases, with 15 bases left between them. Germline values: CDR1 MDHEN, CDR2 SYDVKM. CDR3 nucleotide sequence: TGTGCCAGCAGTTTAAGGGCAGGGAAGAATGAGCAGTACTTC. Translated: CASSLRAGKNEQYF.

This clonotype turned up a few times. This chain uses TRBV9 with TRBJ2-1; D is possibly TRBD2 (6 bases). The germline V and J ends were trimmed by 3 bases and 0 bases, with 16 bases remaining between them. The CDR3 covers 17 residues. CDR1 and CDR2 from the germline V gene are SGDLS and YYNGEE. This chain's CDR3 is CASSGKLRGTSYNEQFF. Here the CDR3 DNA reads TGTGCCAGCAGCGGAAAGTTGCGGGGAACCTCCTACAATGAGCAGTTCTTC.

This clonotype was seen a handful of times. The rearrangement links TRBV7-2 to TRBJ2-1; perhaps TRBD1 as D (6 bases). Trimming left V 3 bases short and J 5 bases short, with 8 bases between. Germline V gene data show CDR1 as SGHTA and CDR2 as FQGNSA. The CDR3 has 13 amino acids. CDR3 nucleotides: TGTGCCAGCAGCTTCACAGGGAACAATGAGCAGTTCTTC. Its protein product is CASSFTGNNEQFF.

The chain employs TRBV12-3 or TRBV12-4 and TRBJ2-5, with D possibly TRBD2 on 5 matching bases. The CDR3 runs to 15 residues. Deletions cut 3 bases from V and 2 bases from J, with 13 bases between. DNA for the CDR3: TGTGCCAGCAGTTTGGAGTTTAGCGTACAAGAGACCCAGTACTTC. This gives the protein CASSLEFSVQETQYF.

This clonotype has a handful of counts. The chain carries TRBV3-1 and TRBJ2-3, with D tentatively TRBD2 (5 bases). The CDR3 totals 12 residues. The ends were cut back, 4 bases at V and 7 bases at J, with 9 bases in the middle. The germline gives CDR1 LGHDT, CDR2 YNNKEL (reference sequence). CDR3 in amino acids: CASSLWENTQYF. In DNA, the CDR3 is TGTGCCAGCAGCCTGTGGGAGAATACGCAGTATTTT.